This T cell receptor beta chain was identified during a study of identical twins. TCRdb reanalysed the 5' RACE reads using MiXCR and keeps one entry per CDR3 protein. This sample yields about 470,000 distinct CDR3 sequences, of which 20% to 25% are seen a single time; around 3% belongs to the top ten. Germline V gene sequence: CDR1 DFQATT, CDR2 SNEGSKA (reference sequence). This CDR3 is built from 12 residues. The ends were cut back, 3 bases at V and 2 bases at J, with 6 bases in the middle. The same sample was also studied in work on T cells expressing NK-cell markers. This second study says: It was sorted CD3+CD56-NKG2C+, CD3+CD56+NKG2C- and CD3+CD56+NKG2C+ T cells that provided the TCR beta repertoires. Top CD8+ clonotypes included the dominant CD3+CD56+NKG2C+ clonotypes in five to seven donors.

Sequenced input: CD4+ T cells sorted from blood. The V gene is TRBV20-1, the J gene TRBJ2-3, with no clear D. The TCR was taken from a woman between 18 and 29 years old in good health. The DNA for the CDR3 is TGCAGTGCTAGTGACGCCACAGATACGCAGTATTTT. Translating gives CSASDATDTQYF.